This T cell receptor beta chain was recorded in a study of breast tumors, draining lymph nodes, adjacent tissues. The lymph nodes were axillary draining lymph nodes from breast cancer patients. This clonotype was seen at least ten times. No antigen is known for it. General study points: Data only fit, rather than demonstrated, lymph node origin of most tumor T cells. Tumor repertoires ranked between lymph nodes and nontumor tissue in diversity, with V and J gene preferences. Luminal-like breast cancer showed significantly greater tumor-nontumor repertoire similarity than basal-like breast cancer did. Findings are consistent with lymph node origin and intratumoral expansion of most tumor T cells.

TCRdb reanalysed the multiplex PCR reads using MiXCR and keeps one entry per CDR3 protein. Of about 230,000 distinct CDR3 sequences listed, about 32% were seen once; the top ten hold roughly 1.3%. The CDR3 spans 14 residues. V lost 3 bases and J lost 8, with 17 bases in between. Germline V gives CDR1 SGDLS, CDR2 YYNGEE. The receptor comes from a female donor with breast cancer. Some clones in this sample may be carry-over from other donors' samples. The sample consisted of axillary lymph node tissue. The chain employs TRBV9 and TRBJ1-2, with a tentative D call TRBD1 (6 bases). CDR3 in DNA: TGTGCCAGCAGCGGAACCGGGACACCGGTAGGCTACACCTTC. This sequence encodes CASSGTGTPVGYTF.